This is a list of T cell receptor beta chains from one sample in a study of liver allograft versus peripheral blood T cells. TCRdb fed the reads into MiXCR, producing one record per CDR3 protein. The sample lists about 13,000 distinct CDR3 sequences; approximately 20% were seen once. The receptor source for this set is a human patient who had a liver transplant. Some of the T cells may derive from the graft donor. Each CDR3 is given with its conserved first and last residue. A D gene is named only where the DNA matches it firmly. Some rows mark clone size as missing; the rest say once, few, many or name a class of expanded clone.

D gene	V gene	clone size	J gene	CDR3 protein	CDR3 DNA
TRBD2	TRBV29-1	medium-sized	TRBJ2-3	CSVGGRGLAESTDTQYF	TGCAGCGTTGGGGGAAGGGGACTAGCGGAGAGCACAGATACGCAGTATTTT
TRBD1	TRBV6-1	many	TRBJ2-1	CASSAIRDRVYEQFF	TGTGCCAGCAGTGCAATCCGGGACAGGGTCTATGAGCAGTTCTTC
.	TRBV28	many	TRBJ1-2	CASSLAVNYGYTF	TGTGCCAGCAGTTTGGCCGTAAACTATGGCTACACCTTC
.	TRBV15	medium-sized	TRBJ1-6	CATSRELSYNSPLHF	TGTGCCACCAGCAGAGAGCTCTCCTATAATTCACCCCTCCACTTT
TRBD1	TRBV27	many	TRBJ1-5	CASSLDRGGQPQHF	TGTGCCAGCAGCCTGGACAGGGGCGGACAGCCCCAGCATTTT
.	TRBV7-9	many	TRBJ1-6	CASSLEGGPASPLHF	TGTGCCAGCAGCTTAGAAGGAGGGCCTGCTTCACCCCTCCACTTT
.	TRBV20-1	.	TRBJ2-1	CSAHLGLGGVHNEQFF	TGCAGTGCCCATCTCGGGTTGGGCGGGGTCCACAATGAGCAGTTCTTC
TRBD1	TRBV27	many	TRBJ1-1	CASSFSPDRGNTEAFF	TGTGCCAGCAGTTTCTCTCCCGACAGGGGAAACACTGAAGCTTTCTTT
.	TRBV28	.	TRBJ1-4	CASNSPLGQTNEKLFF	TGTGCCAGCAATAGTCCCCTGGGTCAGACTAATGAAAAACTGTTTTTT
.	TRBV20-1	.	TRBJ2-5	CSASMISEETQYF	TGCAGTGCTAGTATGATTAGCGAAGAGACCCAGTACTTC
TRBD1	TRBV6-5	.	TRBJ1-6	CASSYSAGTGIYNSPLHF	TGTGCCAGCAGTTACTCGGCCGGGACAGGGATCTATAATTCACCCCTCCACTTT
.	TRBV30	many	TRBJ2-3	CAWSGISTDTQYF	TGTGCCTGGAGCGGGATTAGCACAGATACGCAGTATTTT
TRBD1	TRBV20-1	.	TRBJ1-5	CSAKTGGNQPQHF	TGCAGTGCAAAAACAGGGGGCAATCAGCCCCAGCATTTT
TRBD1	TRBV19	many	TRBJ1-6	CASSDRGPGNSPLHF	TGTGCCAGTAGCGACAGGGGGCCGGGCAATTCACCCCTCCACTTT
.	TRBV12-3/TRBV12-4	once	TRBJ1-2	CASSAGHIGYTF	TGTGCCAGCAGTGCCGGCCACATTGGCTACACCTTC
TRBD1	TRBV30	.	TRBJ1-5	CACDRGNSNQPQHF	TGTGCCTGCGACAGGGGGAATAGCAATCAGCCCCAGCATTTT
.	TRBV27	many	TRBJ2-5	CASSLFGQRETQYF	TGTGCCAGCAGTTTGTTCGGCCAGAGAGAGACCCAGTACTTC
TRBD2	TRBV6-5	.	TRBJ2-1	CASSHPGLAGGSYNEQFF	TGTGCCAGCAGTCACCCGGGACTAGCGGGGGGATCCTACAATGAGCAGTTCTTC
.	TRBV28	few	TRBJ2-3	CASSPDPIRIDTQYF	TGTGCCAGCAGTCCAGACCCGATAAGGATAGATACGCAGTATTTT
.	TRBV20-1	few	TRBJ2-3	CSARELPDTQYF	TGCAGTGCTAGAGAACTCCCAGATACGCAGTATTTT
.	TRBV5-4	.	TRBJ2-1	CASSLYNEQFF	TGTGCCAGCAGCTTGTACAATGAGCAGTTCTTC
.	TRBV12-3/TRBV12-4	.	TRBJ1-5	CASSLMGGNQPQHF	TGTGCCAGCAGTTTGATGGGGGGGAATCAGCCCCAGCATTTT